A single sample gave rise to the 27 T cell receptor beta chains below, sequenced in a study of cytomegalovirus exposure and HLA in healthy donors. The PCR was carried out with 60 Vbeta primers and 13 Jbeta primers. Here immunoSEQ multiplex PCR was the method, and the copy in TCRdb shows in-frame clones only, minus some. The sample yields over 80,000 clones, around 85% seen once. Source material: PBMCs. These receptors all stem from a man aged 40-49 years in good health and CMV-seropositive.

CDR3 sequence reads: CASSLHDSQTQYF. The DNA for the CDR3 is TGTGCCAGCAGCTTACATGACTCCCAGACCCAGTACTTC. The chain joins TRBV7-9 to TRBJ2-5; no definite D call. The CDR3 extends over 13 amino acids. Trimming took 2 bases from V and 6 from J, leaving 10 bases between them. CDR1 is SEHNR, CDR2 FQNEAQ, per germline (reference sequence).

This sequence joins TRBV7-8 and TRBJ2-7, with TRBD2 matching over 10 bases. Looked up from germline, CDR1 is SGHVS and CDR2 is FQNEAQ. This CDR3 comprises 14 residues. J was trimmed by 6 bases and V by 0 bases; bases with no gene match: 2. Here the CDR3 DNA reads TGTGCCAGCAGCTTAGCTCGGACTAGCGGCGAGCAGTACTTC. Protein sequence: CASSLARTSGEQYF. Filled out from reference TRBV7-8 and TRBJ2-7, the complete variable domain reads GAGVSQSPRYKVAKRGQDVALRCDPISGHVSLFWYQQALGQGPEFLTYFQNEAQLDKSGLPSDRFFAERPEGSVSTLKIQRTQQEDSAVYLCASSLARTSGEQYFGPGTRLTVT.

The V and J genes are TRBV4-1 and TRBJ2-5, with a possible D match to TRBD2 (6 bases). From germline, CDR1 is MGHRA and CDR2 YSYEKL. With 0 bases removed from V and 7 bases from J, the gap between germline ends came to 21 bases. The CDR3 consists of 17 residues. The CDR3 here is CASSQDPTSTRSGTQYF. The CDR3 DNA follows: TGCGCCAGCAGCCAAGATCCTACTAGCACCAGGTCAGGGACCCAGTACTTC.

The rearrangement links TRBV5-4 to TRBJ2-2; the match to TRBD2 covers 10 bases. Germline lookup yields CDR1 SGHNT and CDR2 YYREEE (reference sequence). V was pared by 2 bases and J by 5 bases, with 6 bases of the junction left unmatched. This CDR3 is 16 amino acids long. This CDR3 is CASSLAGGLGTGELFF. In DNA form, the CDR3 reads TGTGCCAGCAGCTTAGCGGGGGGGCTGGGAACCGGGGAGCTGTTTTTT.

The V and J genes are TRBV9 and TRBJ2-2; TRBD2 is a possible D gene (5 bases). Trimming left V 1 base short and J 8 bases short, with 15 bases between. Per germline, CDR1 SGDLS and CDR2 YYNGEE. The CDR3 spans 15 residues. CDR3 DNA: TGTGCCAGCAGCGTAAGTGTAGCGAAGGCGGGGGAGCTGTTTTTT. As protein: CASSVSVAKAGELFF.

The rearrangement links TRBV6-6 to TRBJ2-7, with 13 bases that match TRBD2. The V gene's germline CDR1 is MNHNY and CDR2 SVGAGI (reference sequence). With V trimmed by 0 bases and J by 4 bases, 3 bases remained unmatched. The CDR3 runs 16 residues. CDR3 in amino acids: CASSYSQLAGGYEQYF. In nucleotides, the CDR3 is TGTGCCAGCAGTTACTCACAACTAGCGGGAGGGTACGAGCAGTACTTC.

This rearrangement joins TRBV19 to TRBJ1-2; D might be TRBD1 (6 bases). V shed 5 bases and J shed 0 bases, with 10 bases lying between them. Germline V CDR1 and CDR2: LNHDA, SQIVND (reference sequence). There are 14 residues in the CDR3. The CDR3 sequence is CASSRTVTNYGYTF. The CDR3 DNA sequence: TGTGCCAGTAGTCGGACAGTCACTAACTATGGCTACACCTTC.

Only a few counts were recorded for this clone. This rearrangement joins TRBV19 to TRBJ1-1; possibly TRBD1 for D (5 bases). This CDR3 region has 12 residues. V dropped 6 bases and J dropped 3 bases, with 8 bases sitting between them. CDR1 is LNHDA and CDR2 is SQIVND in the germline V gene (reference sequence). CDR3 coding DNA: TGTGCCAGTAGATGGGGGGACACTGAAGCTTTCTTT. Its protein is CASRWGDTEAFF.

This sequence joins TRBV18 and TRBJ2-3; 8 positions match TRBD1. Germline loops: CDR1 KGHSH, CDR2 LQKENI. Germline trimming cut 1 base from V and 9 bases from J; bases unmatched to any gene: 3. CDR3 length equals 13 residues. The chain's CDR3 is CASSPQDRGTQYF. The CDR3 nucleotides are TGTGCCAGCTCACCACAAGACAGGGGCACGCAGTATTTT. The full variable domain, completed using reference TRBV18 and TRBJ2-3, is NAGVMQNPRHLVRRRGQEARLRCSPMKGHSHVYWYRQLPEEGLKFMVYLQKENIIDESGMPKERFSAEFPKEGPSILRIQQVVRGDSAAYFCASSPQDRGTQYFGPGTRLTVL.

This clone appeared a single time. The chain's CDR3 is CASSLSGGAILEQYF. The CDR3 DNA reads as TGTGCCAGCAGCTTATCTGGGGGGGCAATACTCGAGCAGTACTTC. The chain has TRBV7-8 and TRBJ2-5, with a possible D match to TRBD2 (7 bases). The J call may be incorrect, as the DNA end agrees better with TRBJ2-7. Germline-derived CDR1 and CDR2 are SGHVS and FQNEAQ. This CDR3 is 15 amino acids long.

The DNA of the CDR3 is TGTGAGACGATGGGGAGCTCCTACAATGAGCAGTTCTTC. It specifies CETMGSSYNEQFF. The chain joins TRBV6-1 to TRBJ2-1; weak D call: TRBD2 (5 bases). The length of the CDR3 is 13 residues. Germline V gene data show CDR1 as MNHNS and CDR2 as SASEGT.

This clone showed up just a few times. V is TRBV7-8 and J is TRBJ2-4, with 7 nucleotides matching TRBD2. This CDR3 comprises 16 residues. The germline CDR1 and CDR2 sequences are SGHVS and FQNEAQ. With 2 bases clipped from V and 0 bases from J, the junction kept 4 bases outside the gene matches. The DNA for the CDR3 is TGTGCCAGCAGCTTACGGGGGGTATTAGCCAAAAACATTCAGTACTTC. Its protein product is CASSLRGVLAKNIQYF.

The chain recombines TRBV30 with TRBJ2-3; TRBD1 matches 9 bases. With 1 base clipped from V and 3 bases from J, the junction kept 5 bases outside the gene matches. CDR3 length: 15 amino acids. Germline V gene sequence: CDR1 GTSNPN, CDR2 SVGIG (reference sequence). The CDR3 sequence: CAWSGGTGTTDTQYF. The DNA of the CDR3 is TGTGCCTGGAGTGGCGGGACAGGGACGACAGATACGCAGTATTTT.

CDR3 bases: TGCGCCAGCAGCGTCGGGTCGAACTATGGCTACACCTTC. The encoded protein is CASSVGSNYGYTF. This chain connects TRBV5-1 to TRBJ1-2; D is undetermined. The germline V gene encodes CDR1 SGHRS and CDR2 YFSETQ. CDR3 length: 13 amino acids. V was shortened by 4 bases and J by 2 bases, with 9 bases between the two germline ends.

This sequence joins TRBV5-1 and TRBJ2-1; the match to TRBD2 covers 10 bases. Germline V gene lookup returns CDR1 SGHRS and CDR2 YFSETQ. The length of the CDR3 is 14 residues. Trimming cost V 6 bases and J 8 bases; bases outside gene matches: 8. CDR3 coding DNA: TGCGCCAGCAAAAGCGGGGGGGCCGTATATGAGCAGTTCTTC. This sequence encodes CASKSGGAVYEQFF.

A few counts support this clone. CDR3: CASSSSGTYEQYF. CDR3 in DNA: TGTGCCAGTAGTTCTAGCGGGACCTACGAGCAGTACTTC. The genes are TRBV19 and TRBJ2-5, with TRBD2 identical over 9 bases. The DNA matches TRBJ2-7 better at its end, which makes the J call doubtful. Per germline, CDR1 LNHDA and CDR2 SQIVND (reference sequence). The CDR3 contains 13 residues.

The chain joins TRBV7-6 to TRBJ1-4, with D uncertain. V lost 0 bases and J lost 2, with 10 bases in between. The CDR3 totals 16 residues. Germline CDR1 SGHVS, CDR2 FNYEAQ. CDR3 bases: TGTGCCAGCAGCTTAGCGCTACGGACTACTAATGAAAAACTGTTTTTT. Encoded protein: CASSLALRTTNEKLFF.

This clone has more than one count but fewer than ten. The chain is built from TRBV7-2 and TRBJ2-3; 8 bases fit TRBD2. The V gene's germline CDR1 is SGHTA and CDR2 FQGNSA. The CDR3 is made up of 16 amino acids. Trimming cost V 4 bases and J 4 bases; bases outside gene matches: 10. The CDR3 here is CASSSDSGGWADTQYF. The CDR3 DNA reads as TGTGCCAGCAGCTCGGACAGCGGGGGCTGGGCAGATACGCAGTATTTT.

In its sample, this clone was seen a few times. The CDR3 DNA sequence: TGTGCCAGCAGTTTATCGGACGGGAGATCCTACAATGAGCAGTTCTTC. It specifies CASSLSDGRSYNEQFF. V is TRBV27 and J is TRBJ2-1; a possible D gene is TRBD2 (6 bases). The CDR3 consists of 16 residues. Per germline, CDR1 MNHEY and CDR2 SMNVEV (reference sequence). The ends were cut back, 0 bases at V and 1 base at J, with 10 bases in the middle.

The CDR3: CASSRGTMEQYF. As DNA, the CDR3 is TGTGCCAGTAGTCGGGGGACGATGGAGCAGTACTTC. This sequence joins TRBV19 and TRBJ2-7, with a possible D match to TRBD2 (6 bases). CDR1 and CDR2 from the germline V gene are LNHDA and SQIVND (reference sequence). The CDR3 totals 12 residues. Trimming shortened V by 5 bases and J by 7 bases, and 12 bases separated the two germline ends.

This chain connects TRBV4-2 to TRBJ2-6; a weak D match, TRBD1 (5 bases). Between the trimmed V and J ends, which lost 0 bases and 2 bases, there was a span of 11 bases. CDR1 LGHNA and CDR2 YNFKEQ come from the germline V gene. The CDR3 is made up of 17 amino acids. CDR3 sequence: CASSQEPQTAGANVLTF. The CDR3 DNA reads as TGTGCCAGCAGCCAAGAGCCACAGACAGCTGGGGCCAACGTCCTGACTTTC.

This rearrangement joins TRBV5-1 to TRBJ2-3; D not certain. Germline lookup yields CDR1 SGHRS and CDR2 YFSETQ. The ends were cut back, 0 bases at V and 4 bases at J, with 15 bases in the middle. This CDR3 is 16 amino acids long. The DNA for the CDR3 is TGCGCCAGCAGCTTGGCGGTATCTAGTGACGCAGATACGCAGTATTTT. This translates into CASSLAVSSDADTQYF.

This clone was recorded only once. The V gene is TRBV6-5, the J gene TRBJ1-1; no definite D call. V dropped 7 bases and J dropped 3 bases, with 12 bases sitting between them. The CDR3 runs to 13 residues. Germline V gives CDR1 MNHEY, CDR2 SVGAGI. The CDR3 region is CASKDWSYTEAFF. Written as DNA, the CDR3 is TGTGCCAGCAAGGATTGGAGTTACACTGAAGCTTTCTTT.

The genes are TRBV7-2 and TRBJ1-1; D might be TRBD1 (5 bases). The V gene lost 5 bases and the J gene lost 0 bases, with 22 bases spanning the gap. Germline-derived CDR1 and CDR2 are SGHTA and FQGNSA. The CDR3 runs to 18 residues. The CDR3 region has the DNA TGTGCCAGCAGCCCCCAGGCGTCCAGGGCGGTGTTGAACACTGAAGCTTTCTTT. Translation gives CASSPQASRAVLNTEAFF.

CDR3 protein: CASSQTPNRGLQPQHF. CDR3 coding DNA: TGCGCCAGCAGCCAAACCCCAAACAGGGGGCTTCAGCCCCAGCATTTT. The J gene is TRBJ1-5, the V gene TRBV4-1; 9 bases are shared with TRBD1. CDR3 size: 16 residues. V gave up 2 bases and J gave up 6 bases; unmatched junction bases: 8. Germline V CDR1 and CDR2: MGHRA, YSYEKL.

The rearrangement links TRBV2 to TRBJ2-5, with a tentative D call TRBD1 (5 bases). The DNA matches TRBJ2-7 better at its end, which makes the J call doubtful. The germline CDR1 and CDR2 sequences are SNHLY and FYNNEI. The CDR3 spans 13 residues. The DNA for the CDR3 is TGTGCCAGCAGTGACCACAGGAGCTACGAGCAGTACTTC. Translated, it gives CASSDHRSYEQYF.

The CDR3: CASSLSLAGKSEQFF. Written as DNA, the CDR3 is TGTGCCAGCAGCTTATCGCTAGCGGGAAAGAGCGAGCAGTTCTTC. V is TRBV11-2 and J is TRBJ2-1; TRBD2 agrees at 9 bases. V dropped 2 bases and J dropped 10; count of bases not matched to a gene: 9. The length of the CDR3 is 15 residues. Germline V gives CDR1 SGHAT, CDR2 FQNNGV.